Given below is one T cell receptor (beta chain) in context. Its antigen is currently unknown. Other DNA sequences within the sample encode an identical CDR3. The data were obtained in a study of shared clonotypes between healthy human individuals. Whole-study context: Contributing individuals were a couple of females and three males aged 18 to 49.

Profiling relied on immunoSEQ multiplex PCR, and the TCRdb table lists in-frame clones only, not all of them. The table lists approximately 590,000 clones, roughly 96% of them singletons. Study-level points and caveats: Memory subsets had estimated richness that was generally smaller than that of naive subsets. Sequencing of the sorted subsets was shown by rarefaction to be incomplete despite large depth.

The naive CD8 fraction comprised CD45RO-negative cells positively selected for CCR7 and excluded terminally differentiated effector memory CD45RA+ cells. The source is a woman in her twenties or thirties in good health. The sequenced material came from naive CD8+ T cells sorted from blood.

In DNA form, the CDR3 reads TGCGCCAGCAGCCTCGGGCAGGGGGATCAGCCCCAGCATTTT. It translates to CASSLGQGDQPQHF. The chain carries TRBV5-1 and TRBJ1-5; 7 bases match TRBD1. The germline CDR1 and CDR2 sequences are SGHRS and YFSETQ. With V trimmed by 4 bases and J by 5 bases, 6 bases remained unmatched. The CDR3 is made up of 14 amino acids.